This T cell receptor beta chain was observed in a study of T cell responses to AZD1222 COVID-19 vaccine. Study observations and caveats: White British people made up most donors, females outnumbered males, and clonal diversity was possibly underestimated.

This CDR3 has 15 residues. J gave up 4 bases and V 1 base, and 5 bases lay outside the gene matches. Per germline, CDR1 LNHDA and CDR2 SQIVND (reference sequence). Comment on this clone: Antigen unknown.

Measured with immunoSEQ multiplex PCR; TCRdb has only the in-frame clones, and not every one. Counted here are approximately 170,000 clones, around nine tenths occurring once; the ten biggest clones make up roughly 1.6%. This chain joins TRBV19 and TRBJ2-7, with TRBD1 matching over 9 bases. The origin of this receptor is an adult in good health. The sample was peripheral blood, taken on day 0 of AZD1222 vaccination. CDR3 loop: CASSIVGTGSYEQYF. In nucleotides, the CDR3 is TGTGCCAGTAGTATAGTCGGGACAGGGTCGTACGAGCAGTACTTC.